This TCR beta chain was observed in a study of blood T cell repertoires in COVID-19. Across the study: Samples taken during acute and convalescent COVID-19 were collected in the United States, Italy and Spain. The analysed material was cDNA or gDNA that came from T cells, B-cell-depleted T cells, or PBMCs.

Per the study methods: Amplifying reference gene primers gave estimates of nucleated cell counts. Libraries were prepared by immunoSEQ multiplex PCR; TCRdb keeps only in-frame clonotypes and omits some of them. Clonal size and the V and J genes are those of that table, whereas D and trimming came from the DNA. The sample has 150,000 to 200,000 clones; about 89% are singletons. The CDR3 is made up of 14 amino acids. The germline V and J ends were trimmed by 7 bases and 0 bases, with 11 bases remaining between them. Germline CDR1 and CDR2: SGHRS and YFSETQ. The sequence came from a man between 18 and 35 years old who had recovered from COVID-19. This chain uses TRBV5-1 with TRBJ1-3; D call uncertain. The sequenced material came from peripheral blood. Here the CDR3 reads CASPPQSSGNTIYF. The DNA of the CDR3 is TGCGCCAGCCCCCCACAGAGCTCTGGAAACACCATATATTTT.